This T cell receptor (beta chain) stems from a study of blood T cell repertoires in COVID-19 (dated by TCRdb to the early 2020s). Concerning the study at large: Collaborator samples came from the United States, Italy and Spain and covered acute and convalescent phases of COVID-19. The material from the prospective study consisted of cDNA or gDNA derived from T cells, B-cell-depleted T cells, or PBMCs. The dataset comprised deeply sampled blood TCRbeta repertoires from subjects exposed to, actively infected with, or recovered from COVID-19. The repertoires were released in a freely available public database intended as a resource for research on the immune response to SARS-CoV-2. The samples were drawn from two sources: the first 160 participants of the ongoing ImmuneRACE study, and approximately 1,300 subjects contributed by 6 global collaborators. The sample metadata nearly always contained a de-identified subject ID, COVID-19 status, age in years and sex. HLA class I and class II types, where available, came from metadata supplied by the sample provider rather than from assay-based typing.

Participants in the prospective study were aged roughly 18 to 100 years, lived in about two dozen United States geographic areas, and enrolled through a virtual design. To assign participants to cohorts, the prospective study relied on clinical history that participants themselves reported in a screening survey and a study questionnaire. ImmuneRACE Cohort 3 recovered participants were defined by two consecutive negative NP/OP PCR tests, healthcare professional clearance, or symptom resolution. In the prospective study, mobile phlebotomists collected whole blood, serum and a nasopharyngeal or oropharyngeal swab from each participant. Prospective study participants could optionally give additional blood draws and questionnaires over a roughly two-month period. Before DNA extraction, blood samples from the prospective study were shipped at room temperature or frozen. This clone has a handful of counts. The antigen it recognizes is unknown. Base-call qualities are not available, and no considerably larger clone is one nucleotide away.

What the study reported, not specific to this receptor: How much clinical and demographic metadata was included differed by source and by participant, and the metadata was provided uncurated.

The immunoSEQ Assay, a bias-controlled multiplex PCR, was used to amplify TCRbeta CDR3 regions from genomic DNA. Turning to the authors' computational methods: Nucleated cell counts per sample were estimated from amplification of reference gene primers within the assay. To quantify the absolute abundance of each unique TCRbeta CDR3 rearrangement, sequence reads were collapsed and filtered. For each sample, productive Simpson clonality was calculated as the square root of Simpson's diversity index across productive rearrangements. The table comes from immuneACCESS by way of TCRdb, which keeps in-frame sequences with V and J called. Part of the clones is missing from these tables; in studies checked, under half for an unresolved V gene and the rest for unknown reasons. V, J and clone size reflect that table, while D and trimming were determined from the DNA. In all, the sample holds over 250,000 clones, and around 89% of those were seen once. 8% to 10% of the sample is in the top ten clones.

The germline V gene encodes CDR1 SGHTA and CDR2 FQGTGA. V and J are truncated by 2 bases and 8 bases respectively, leaving an intervening sequence of 12 bases. The CDR3 goes from the cysteine to the phenylalanine over 13 residues. Kept here is only the CDR3 DNA, which spans 39 bases and is read in frame from base 1. The source material was PBMCs or T cells enriched from blood (not recorded which). The clonotype was recovered from a man aged 40-55 years who had recovered from COVID-19. The rearrangement combines TRBV7-3 with TRBJ1-1, with no reliable assignment of the D segment. The DNA sequence reads TGTGCCAGCAGCTTACCCGGACTCGGCGAAGCTTTCTTT. It translates to CASSLPGLGEAFF. The variable domain in full, with residues beyond the CDR3 obtained from the reference TRBV7-3 and TRBJ1-1 genes, is GAGVSQTPSNKVTEKGKYVELRCDPISGHTALYWYRQSLGQGPEFLIYFQGTGAADDSGLPNDRFFAVRPEGSVSTLKIQRTERGDSAVYLCASSLPGLGEAFFGQGTRLTVV.